This T cell receptor (beta chain) was obtained from a study of cytomegalovirus exposure and HLA in healthy donors. At the level of the study: Sequencing of roughly 180 million T cells in an earlier analysis found 120 million or so unique TCR beta sequences. Study outcomes and limitations: Presence/absence comparisons presumed near-even sequencing depth among donors.

It was with 60 Vbeta and 13 Jbeta primers that the PCR ran. The table came from immunoSEQ multiplex PCR; TCRdb's copy has only in-frame clones and leaves some out. The sample consists of roughly 160,000 clones, 75% to 90% of them appearing once. V lost 0 bases, J lost 0 bases, and 10 bases stayed unmatched. The CDR3 is 20 amino acids. Germline CDR1 SGHNT, CDR2 YYREEE (reference sequence). Comment on this clone: Its target is not known.

This receptor was taken from a boy younger than 10 in good health and CMV-seronegative. Input material: PBMCs. The chain has TRBV5-4 and TRBJ2-1; 12 bases map to TRBD2. CDR3 residues: CASSLEWGLAGKSSYNEQFF. The CDR3, as DNA: TGTGCCAGCAGCTTGGAGTGGGGACTAGCGGGTAAAAGCTCCTACAATGAGCAGTTCTTC. The variable domain in full, completed from reference TRBV5-4 and TRBJ2-1, reads ETGVTQSPTHLIKTRGQQVTLRCSSQSGHNTVSWYQQALGQGPQFIFQYYREEENGRGNFPPRFSGLQFPNYSSELNVNALELDDSALYLCASSLEWGLAGKSSYNEQFFGPGTRLTVL.